This TCR beta chain was sequenced for a study of blood T cell repertoires in COVID-19. Germline V gene lookup returns CDR1 MNHEY and CDR2 SVGEGT. Between the trimmed V and J ends, which lost 2 bases and 2 bases, there was a span of 12 bases. CDR3 length equals 15 residues. The data were produced by immunoSEQ multiplex PCR, yet TCRdb's version contains in-frame clones alone and is incomplete. The data hold around 110,000 clones, with just over 90% observed a single time. Sequences were obtained from peripheral blood. J is TRBJ2-5 and V is TRBV6-2 or TRBV6-3; the D gene is possibly TRBD1 (6 bases). This sequence was found in a woman aged 30 to 39 with acute or convalescent COVID-19. The DNA of the CDR3 is TGTGCCAGCAGTTACGGTGGGGGCCCTCAAGAGACCCAGTACTTC. Translation: CASSYGGGPQETQYF.